This T cell receptor beta chain was recorded in a study of T-cell memory formation after mild COVID-19. TCRdb independently ran MiXCR on the 5' RACE reads; one entry per CDR3 protein. This repertoire shows roughly 89,000 distinct CDR3 sequences, 10% to 15% found once; its top ten account for about 26%. This clonotype was recorded a few times. CDR3 length equals 13 residues. From germline, CDR1 is SGHRS and CDR2 YFSETQ. Trimming removed 0 bases from V and 4 bases from J, with 5 bases in between. The TCR was taken from an adult woman who had mild COVID-19 (a few samples of this study predate the infection). Cell type and time point are not known. Sequencing was performed on PBMCs or a T cell subset sorted from them (not recorded which). The V gene is TRBV5-1, the J gene TRBJ2-1; no clear D. The CDR3 loop reads CASSLDAYNEQFF. The CDR3 coding sequence is TGCGCCAGCAGCTTGGACGCATACAATGAGCAGTTCTTC.